A single sample gave rise to the 9 T cell receptor beta chains below, sequenced in a study of CD4 T cells in relation to SARS-CoV-2 and coronaviruses. Clones were sequenced by immunoSEQ multiplex PCR, and TCRdb holds only the in-frame ones, with some missing. The sample yields approximately 41,000 clones, under 80% seen once. No antigen has been assigned to these receptors. The sequencing sample was made of memory CD4+ T cells from PBMCs, cultured in vitro. The receptors were gathered from an adult with COVID-19.

V and J are TRBV27 and TRBJ2-3; tentatively, D is TRBD1 or TRBD2 (6 bases each). This CDR3 comprises 16 residues. Germline V CDR1 and CDR2: MNHEY, SMNVEV (reference sequence). The germline V and J ends were trimmed by 0 bases and 3 bases, with 13 bases remaining between them. As DNA, the CDR3 is TGTGCCAGCAGTTTATCGCGGGACATCCTAACAGATACGCAGTATTTT. Its protein product is CASSLSRDILTDTQYF.

The DNA of the CDR3 is TGTGCCAGCAGTTCCCGATACGAGCAGTACTTC. This sequence encodes CASSSRYEQYF. The rearrangement uses TRBV28 and TRBJ2-7; D is ambiguous. The CDR3 totals 11 residues. V dropped 4 bases and J dropped 4 bases, with 5 bases sitting between them. Germline loops: CDR1 MDHEN, CDR2 SYDVKM.

The J gene is TRBJ1-1, the V gene TRBV11-2; D might be TRBD1 (5 bases). With 2 bases removed from V and 12 bases from J, the gap between germline ends came to 13 bases. Germline V gene sequence: CDR1 SGHAT, CDR2 FQNNGV. The length of the CDR3 is 12 residues. The chain's CDR3 is CASSLRVGGTFF. The CDR3 nucleotides read TGTGCCAGCAGCTTAAGAGTCGGGGGAACTTTCTTT. The variable domain in full, with the rest retrieved from reference TRBV11-2 and TRBJ1-1, is EAGVAQSPRYKIIEKRQSVAFWCNPISGHATLYWYQQILGQGPKLLIQFQNNGVVDDSQLPKDRFSAERLKGVDSTLKIQPAKLEDSAVYLCASSLRVGGTFFGQGTRLTVV.

About this clone itself: This CDR3 is also generated by other DNA sequences in the sample. The chain combines TRBV18 with TRBJ2-7, with 7 bases that match TRBD1. This CDR3 has 14 residues. Germline V gene data show CDR1 as KGHSH and CDR2 as LQKENI. After removal of 3 bases from V and 4 bases from J, the junction contained 6 bases not matched to a gene. The CDR3 sequence is CASSPGTESYEQYF. The CDR3, as DNA: TGTGCCAGCTCACCCGGGACAGAGAGTTACGAGCAGTACTTC.

The V call is TRBV5-6, the J call TRBJ2-3; 7 nucleotides match TRBD1. Trimming cost V 4 bases and J 6 bases; bases outside gene matches: 8. This CDR3 comprises 14 residues. Germline CDR1 and CDR2: SGHDT and YYEEEE. The CDR3: CASSHNPRGDTQYF. The CDR3 coding sequence is TGTGCCAGCAGCCACAACCCCAGGGGGGATACGCAGTATTTT.

This clone was found once. The DNA for the CDR3 is TGTGCCAGCAGTTCCCATAGCGGGATCGCCTACGAGCAGTACTTC. This translates into CASSSHSGIAYEQYF. The chain carries TRBV6-2 or TRBV6-3 and TRBJ2-7; 8 nucleotides align to TRBD2. V shed 4 bases and J 2 bases; nucleotides not matched to a gene: 7. The CDR3 consists of 15 residues. The V gene's germline CDR1 is MNHEY and CDR2 SVGEGT.

The CDR3 bases are TGTGCCAGCACCACGGGGGCTACTAATGAAAAACTGTTTTTT. The encoded protein is CASTTGATNEKLFF. The chain joins TRBV6-6 to TRBJ1-4; the D gene is possibly TRBD1 (6 bases). The V end lost 7 bases, the J end lost 2 bases, and 11 bases lay between the germline ends. This CDR3 has 14 amino acids. CDR1 is MNHNY and CDR2 is SVGAGI in the germline V gene (reference sequence).

The rearrangement links TRBV7-9 to TRBJ2-3; D remains unclear. With 3 bases removed from V and 4 bases from J, the gap between germline ends came to 2 bases. Germline V lookup: CDR1 SEHNR, CDR2 FQNEAQ (reference sequence). The CDR3 extends over 11 amino acids. The DNA of the CDR3 is TGTGCCAGCAGCTTTTCAGATACGCAGTATTTT. Its protein is CASSFSDTQYF.

V gene TRBV19 combines with J gene TRBJ2-7; 11 bases map to TRBD1. The CDR3 runs to 13 residues. V shed 8 bases, J shed 3 bases, and the junction held 3 bases outside the gene matches. Germline CDR1 is LNHDA and CDR2 is SQIVND (reference sequence). Written as DNA, the CDR3 is TGTGCCAGTTCCGGGACAGGGGGCTACGAGCAGTACTTC. The encoded protein is CASSGTGGYEQYF.